This T cell receptor beta chain was recorded in a study of cytomegalovirus exposure and HLA in healthy donors. Study findings and constraints: The investigators catalogued some 160 TCR beta chains as cytomegalovirus-associated. Beyond CMV serostatus, there was no information to go on about immune exposure. Rare TCR sequences dominated, though some public TCRs recurred in many donors.

Details on this clone: Its antigen is currently unknown.

Both 60 Vbeta primers and 13 Jbeta primers went into the PCR. Clones were sequenced by immunoSEQ multiplex PCR, and TCRdb holds only the in-frame ones, with some missing. The sample has 150,000 to 200,000 clones; approximately 72% are singletons. The CDR3 has 14 amino acids. Germline-derived CDR1 and CDR2 are LNHDA and SQIVND (reference sequence). V was trimmed by 5 bases and J by 9 bases, leaving 17 bases between them. V gene TRBV19 combines with J gene TRBJ1-5; D is perhaps TRBD1 (5 bases). The TCR originated in a human donor in good health. The sample consisted of PBMCs. CDR3 bases: TGTGCCAGTAGTGGCGCAGGAGGGGCAGGGCCCCAGCATTTT. Its translation is CASSGAGGAGPQHF.